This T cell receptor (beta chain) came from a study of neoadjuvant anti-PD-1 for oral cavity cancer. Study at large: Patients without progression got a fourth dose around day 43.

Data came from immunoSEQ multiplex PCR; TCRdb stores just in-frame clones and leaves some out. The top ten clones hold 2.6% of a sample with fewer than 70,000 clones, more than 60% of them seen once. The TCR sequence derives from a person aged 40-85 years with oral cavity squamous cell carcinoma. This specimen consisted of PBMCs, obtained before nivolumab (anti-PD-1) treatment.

For the CDR3, the DNA is TGCGCCAGCAGCCCAGGACTAGCGGGAGACTCTGGTGAGACCCAGTACTTC. Translated, it gives CASSPGLAGDSGETQYF. This sequence joins TRBV4-1 and TRBJ2-5, with 13 bases that match TRBD2. The CDR3 covers 17 residues. Looked up from germline, CDR1 is MGHRA and CDR2 is YSYEKL. Unmatched junction bases numbered 10, after V lost 4 bases and J lost 5 bases.